Presented here are 9 T cell receptor beta chains from one specimen sequenced in a study of blood T cell repertoires in COVID-19. Sequencing used immunoSEQ multiplex PCR; TCRdb keeps in-frame clones, though not all of them. Of 20,000 to 25,000 clones in the sample, approximately 88% were seen once. Sequenced input: peripheral blood. All receptors derive from an elderly man with active or convalescent COVID-19.

The chain carries TRBV11-2 and TRBJ2-1, with D possibly TRBD2 on 5 matching bases. The CDR3 has 17 amino acids. Trimming shortened V by 3 bases and J by 2 bases, and 17 bases separated the two germline ends. Per the germline V gene, CDR1 is SGHAT and CDR2 is FQNNGV. The CDR3 region is CASSFRGRRAAYNEQFF. DNA for the CDR3: TGTGCCAGCAGCTTTCGAGGACGGCGGGCGGCCTACAATGAGCAGTTCTTC.

The chain couples TRBV30 to TRBJ1-6, with D perhaps matching TRBD1 (6 bases). Germline V gives CDR1 GTSNPN, CDR2 SVGIG (reference sequence). This CDR3 comprises 14 residues. Trimming took off 2 bases at V and 7 bases at J, with 12 bases between the two ends. Here the CDR3 DNA reads TGTGCCTGGAGTAAGAGACAGGAAAATTCACCCCTCCACTTT. Translation: CAWSKRQENSPLHF.

CDR3 DNA: TGTGCCAGCAGCCCCGGGACATTATACAATGAGCAGTTCTTC. This sequence encodes CASSPGTLYNEQFF. The chain uses TRBV7-9 and TRBJ2-1; D might be TRBD1 (6 bases). The CDR3 spans 14 residues. The germline V gene encodes CDR1 SEHNR and CDR2 FQNEAQ (reference sequence). Trimming left V 5 bases short and J 4 bases short, with 12 bases between. Combining the CDR3 with reference TRBV7-9 and TRBJ2-1 gives the whole variable domain DTGVSQNPRHKITKRGQNVTFRCDPISEHNRLYWYRQTLGQGPEFLTYFQNEAQLEKSRLLSDRFSAERPKGSFSTLEIQRTEQGDSAMYLCASSPGTLYNEQFFGPGTRLTVL.

The V and J genes are TRBV27 and TRBJ2-1, with 9 nucleotides matching TRBD2. V dropped 7 bases and J dropped 5; count of bases not matched to a gene: 15. CDR1 MNHEY and CDR2 SMNVEV come from the germline V gene (reference sequence). This CDR3 contains 17 residues. This CDR3 is CASTRLPGLAIHNEQFF. The CDR3 region has the DNA TGTGCCAGCACCCGTCTTCCGGGACTAGCAATTCACAATGAGCAGTTCTTC.

The chain has TRBV11-2 and TRBJ1-3, with a weak D call TRBD1 (6 bases). In germline, CDR1 is SGHAT, CDR2 FQNNGV. This CDR3 contains 12 residues. V was trimmed by 5 bases and J by 8 bases, leaving 10 bases between them. The CDR3 here is CASSQQGYTIYF. In DNA form, the CDR3 reads TGTGCCAGCAGCCAACAGGGATACACCATATATTTT.

The chain has TRBV29-1 and TRBJ2-4, with TRBD1 as a possible D gene (5 bases). The V end was cut by 6 bases, the J end by 3 bases, with 12 bases between. Germline loops: CDR1 SQVTM, CDR2 ANQGSEA. The CDR3 consists of 13 residues. CDR3 sequence: CSVSDRSKNIQYF. In nucleotides, the CDR3 is TGCAGCGTGTCAGACAGAAGCAAAAACATTCAGTACTTC.

The gene calls are TRBV5-4 and TRBJ1-3; possible D gene TRBD1, 6 bases. V was clipped by 0 bases and J by 3 bases, with 10 bases between them. Germline values: CDR1 SGHNT, CDR2 YYREEE (reference sequence). The CDR3 has 15 residues. The CDR3 region is CASSLGAGVGNTIYF. The CDR3 DNA reads TGTGCCAGCAGCTTGGGAGCAGGGGTTGGAAACACCATATATTTT.

J is TRBJ2-5 and V is TRBV6-2 or TRBV6-3; TRBD1 matches at 8 bases. V lost 6 bases and J lost 5; bases outside the gene matches: 11. Germline CDR1 MNHEY, CDR2 SVGEGT. The CDR3 runs to 15 residues. The CDR3 is CASSNPGGRVETQYF. Written as DNA, the CDR3 is TGTGCCAGCAGCAATCCAGGGGGCCGGGTGGAGACCCAGTACTTC.

Comments on this clone: One end of the junction does not line up with germline, which may come from a read error. The chain has TRBV18 and TRBJ2-1; TRBD2 might be the D (5 bases). The CDR3 sequence is 15 residues long. Germline V CDR1 and CDR2: KGHSH, LQKENI. The DNA of the CDR3 is TGTGCCAGCTCGCCACTAGTAACCTCCTACAATGAGCAGTTCTTC. Protein: CASSPLVTSYNEQFF.